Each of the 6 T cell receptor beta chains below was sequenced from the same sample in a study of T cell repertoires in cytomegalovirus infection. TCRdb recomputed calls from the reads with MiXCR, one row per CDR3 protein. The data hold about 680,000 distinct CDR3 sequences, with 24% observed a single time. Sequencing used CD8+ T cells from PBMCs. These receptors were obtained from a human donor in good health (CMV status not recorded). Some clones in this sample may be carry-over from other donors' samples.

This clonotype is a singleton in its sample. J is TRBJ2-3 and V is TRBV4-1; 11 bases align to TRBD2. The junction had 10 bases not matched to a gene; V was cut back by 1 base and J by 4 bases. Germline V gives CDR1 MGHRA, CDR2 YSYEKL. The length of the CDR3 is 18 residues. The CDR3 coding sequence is TGCGCCAGCAGCCAAGTTCGCTTTAGCGGGGGGGCTTCAGATACGCAGTATTTT. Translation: CASSQVRFSGGASDTQYF.

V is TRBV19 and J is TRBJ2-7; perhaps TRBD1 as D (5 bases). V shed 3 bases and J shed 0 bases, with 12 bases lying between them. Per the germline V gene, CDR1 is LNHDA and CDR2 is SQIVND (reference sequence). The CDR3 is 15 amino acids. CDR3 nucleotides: TGTGCCAGTAGTATCGGGCAGGGAAGCTCCTACGAGCAGTACGTC. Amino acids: CASSIGQGSSYEQYV.

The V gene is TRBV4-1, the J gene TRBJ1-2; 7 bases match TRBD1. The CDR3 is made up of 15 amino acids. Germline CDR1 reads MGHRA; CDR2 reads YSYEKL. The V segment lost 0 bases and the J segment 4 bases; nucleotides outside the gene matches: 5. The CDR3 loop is CASSQDITGVYGYTF. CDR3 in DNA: TGCGCCAGCAGCCAAGATATCACAGGGGTCTATGGCTACACCTTC.

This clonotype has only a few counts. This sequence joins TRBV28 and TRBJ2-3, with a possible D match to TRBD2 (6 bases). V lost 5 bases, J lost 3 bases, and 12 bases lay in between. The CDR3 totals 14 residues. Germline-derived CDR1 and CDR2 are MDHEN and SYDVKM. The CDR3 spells CASSPLAATDTQYF. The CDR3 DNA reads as TGTGCCAGCAGTCCCTTAGCGGCAACAGATACGCAGTATTTT.

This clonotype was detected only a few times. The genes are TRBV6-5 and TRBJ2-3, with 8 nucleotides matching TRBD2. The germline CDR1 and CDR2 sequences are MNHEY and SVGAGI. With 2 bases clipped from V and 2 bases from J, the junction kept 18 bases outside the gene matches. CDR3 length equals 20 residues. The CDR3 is CASSYGAAGDQLEDTDTQYF. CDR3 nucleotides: TGTGCCAGCAGTTACGGGGCAGCGGGGGACCAACTCGAAGACACAGATACGCAGTATTTT.

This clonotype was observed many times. CDR3 sequence: CASSWDLSTGELFF. DNA of the CDR3: TGTGCCAGCAGCTGGGACCTCTCCACCGGGGAGCTGTTTTTT. The chain combines TRBV7-2 with TRBJ2-2, with D tentatively TRBD1 or TRBD2 (5 bases each). Trimming took 4 bases from V and 4 from J, leaving 10 bases between them. The CDR3 is 14 amino acids. The germline gives CDR1 SGHTA, CDR2 FQGNSA.